Below, 13 T cell receptor beta chains from the same sample are listed, as sequenced in a study of cytomegalovirus exposure and HLA in healthy donors. With 60 Vbeta and 13 Jbeta primers, the PCR was carried out. Profiling relied on immunoSEQ multiplex PCR, and the TCRdb table lists in-frame clones only, not all of them. Of 95,000 to 100,000 clones listed, 76% are singletons. The specimen was PBMCs. All receptors derive from a man aged 40-55 years in good health and CMV-seronegative.

With respect to this clone: The sample contains more than one DNA sequence encoding this CDR3. The chain carries TRBV5-1 and TRBJ1-4; D perhaps matches TRBD1 (5 bases). From germline, CDR1 is SGHRS and CDR2 YFSETQ. V shed 0 bases and J shed 8 bases, with 20 bases lying between them. This CDR3 is built from 17 residues. This CDR3 reads CASSLGSLFQGGEKLFF. As DNA, the CDR3 is TGCGCCAGCAGCTTGGGCAGCCTGTTTCAGGGAGGCGAAAAACTGTTTTTT.

This chain uses TRBV14 with TRBJ1-4; 7 positions agree with TRBD1. This CDR3 spans 17 amino acids. With V trimmed by 2 bases and J by 4 bases, 10 bases remained unmatched. Germline V gene data show CDR1 as SGHDN and CDR2 as FVKESK. The CDR3 protein is CASSQNRGTAFNEKLFF. DNA of the CDR3: TGTGCCAGCAGCCAAAACCGGGGGACAGCCTTTAATGAAAAACTGTTTTTT.

The chain joins TRBV5-6 to TRBJ1-5; D perhaps matches TRBD1 (6 bases). CDR1 SGHDT and CDR2 YYEEEE come from the germline V gene. The CDR3 contains 14 residues. The germline V and J ends were trimmed by 6 bases and 7 bases, with 17 bases remaining between them. The CDR3 here is CASIKQGEGQPQHF. The CDR3 bases are TGTGCCAGCATCAAACAGGGTGAAGGACAGCCCCAGCATTTT.

Note on this clone: The junction departs from the called germline gene at one end, perhaps through a read error. The chain employs TRBV7-9 and TRBJ2-3; TRBD2 agrees at 11 bases. Germline CDR1 is SEHNR and CDR2 is FQNEAQ (reference sequence). This CDR3 has 16 residues. CDR3 DNA: TGTTCCAGCAGCTTCCTTAGCGGGGGGGTCACAGATACGCAGTATTTT. This gives the protein CSSSFLSGGVTDTQYF.

A few counts support this clone. This sequence joins TRBV6-5 and TRBJ1-2, with a weak D call TRBD1 (5 bases). CDR3 length: 16 amino acids. V lost 0 bases and J 0 bases, leaving 11 bases between the germline ends. Per the germline V gene, CDR1 is MNHEY and CDR2 is SVGAGI. The CDR3 nucleotides read TGTGCCAGCAGTTACTCCCACAGGCGGACTAACTATGGCTACACCTTC. Protein product: CASSYSHRRTNYGYTF.

The rearrangement links TRBV7-2 to TRBJ2-1, with D possibly matching TRBD2 (5 bases). The CDR3 is made up of 15 amino acids. The germline V and J ends were trimmed by 5 bases and 1 base, with 12 bases remaining between them. Germline CDR1 is SGHTA and CDR2 is FQGNSA. In nucleotides, the CDR3 is TGTGCCAGCAGCGTCCAACTAGATTCCTACAATGAGCAGTTCTTC. Protein product: CASSVQLDSYNEQFF.

The rearrangement uses TRBV7-2 and TRBJ2-5; 7 bases line up with TRBD2. The CDR3 is 13 residues long. Germline V lookup: CDR1 SGHTA, CDR2 FQGNSA. Trimming took 7 bases from V and 4 from J; bases not matched to a gene: 6. DNA of the CDR3: TGTGCCAGCACCGGGCGGGGGATAGAGACCCAGTACTTC. Protein sequence: CASTGRGIETQYF.

The chain employs TRBV6-1 and TRBJ2-1; 8 bases match TRBD1. J gave up 9 bases and V 6 bases, and 13 bases lay outside the gene matches. Germline CDR1 reads MNHNS; CDR2 reads SASEGT. The CDR3 loop spans 15 amino acids. For the CDR3, the DNA is TGTGCCAGCAGAAAAGGGACAGGAAGGGCGGGTGAGCAGTTCTTC. This sequence encodes CASRKGTGRAGEQFF.

The chain couples TRBV29-1 to TRBJ1-1; TRBD1 might be the D (6 bases). V was shortened by 7 bases and J by 4 bases, with 13 bases between the two germline ends. Germline values: CDR1 SQVTM, CDR2 ANQGSEA. The CDR3 extends over 12 amino acids. The CDR3 is CSERDTGTEAFF. The CDR3 DNA reads as TGCAGCGAGAGGGACACGGGCACTGAAGCTTTCTTT.

This clone showed up just once. This chain joins TRBV7-8 and TRBJ2-7; no definite D call. Germline V gene sequence: CDR1 SGHVS, CDR2 FQNEAQ. There are 12 residues in the CDR3. The ends were cut back, 4 bases at V and 5 bases at J, with 9 bases in the middle. CDR3 loop: CASSSTLDEQYF. In DNA form, the CDR3 reads TGTGCCAGCAGCTCTACGTTGGACGAGCAGTACTTC. The full variable domain, rest sourced from reference TRBV7-8 and TRBJ2-7, is GAGVSQSPRYKVAKRGQDVALRCDPISGHVSLFWYQQALGQGPEFLTYFQNEAQLDKSGLPSDRFFAERPEGSVSTLKIQRTQQEDSAVYLCASSSTLDEQYFGPGTRLTVT.

This clone was counted only a few times. In the same sample, other DNA sequences code for this CDR3. The rearrangement joins TRBV6-5 to TRBJ1-2; D may be TRBD1 (6 bases). The CDR3 is made up of 13 amino acids. V was trimmed by 6 bases and J by 2 bases, leaving 10 bases between them. Germline-derived CDR1 and CDR2 are MNHEY and SVGAGI. Written as DNA, the CDR3 is TGTGCCAGCAGACTCGACAGGAACTATGGCTACACCTTC. It specifies CASRLDRNYGYTF.

The chain carries TRBV10-3 and TRBJ2-3; 15 positions match TRBD2. J gave up 3 bases and V 10 bases, and 8 bases lay outside the gene matches. CDR1 and CDR2 (germline): ENHRY, SYGVKD. The CDR3 extends over 16 amino acids. CDR3 in amino acids: CATQPGLAGGTDTQYF. In DNA form, the CDR3 reads TGTGCCACGCAACCAGGACTAGCGGGGGGGACAGATACGCAGTATTTT.

The chain carries TRBV28 and TRBJ2-5; D remains ambiguous. Germline V gives CDR1 MDHEN, CDR2 SYDVKM. The length of the CDR3 is 14 residues. Deletions cut 7 bases from V and 5 bases from J, with 17 bases between. CDR3: CASTPPGQVETQYF. The CDR3 DNA sequence: TGTGCCAGCACCCCCCCAGGTCAGGTGGAGACCCAGTACTTC.